The clone carrying this T cell receptor beta chain was seen only once. The CDR3 is made up of 15 amino acids. Trimming removed 0 bases from V and 7 bases from J, with 12 bases in between. Per the germline V gene, CDR1 is LNHNV and CDR2 is YYDKDF (reference sequence). Original data processing: Reference gene primers were amplified, and this amplification served to estimate nucleated cell counts. The repertoire was sequenced with immunoSEQ multiplex PCR; TCRdb's copy has only in-frame clones and lacks some. V and J calls and clone size follow that table, whereas D and trimming were derived from the DNA. The repertoire holds a few hundred thousand clones, with over 80% as singletons. This record belongs to a study of blood T cell repertoires in COVID-19. Study summary: The study drew acute and convalescent COVID-19 samples from the United States, Italy and Spain. PBMCs, B-cell-depleted T cells, or T cells were the source of the cDNA or gDNA that made up the material.

The gene calls are TRBV15 and TRBJ1-4; maybe TRBD1 (5 bases). This TCR was sampled from a man in his sixties who had recovered from COVID-19. The material sequenced was peripheral blood. The CDR3, as DNA: TGTGCCACCAGCAGAGATGGGCAGGGAGGTGAAAAACTGTTTTTT. Translated: CATSRDGQGGEKLFF. Drawing the rest from reference TRBV15 and TRBJ1-4, the complete variable domain is DAMVIQNPRYQVTQFGKPVTLSCSQTLNHNVMYWYQQKSSQAPKLLFHYYDKDFNNEADTPDNFQSRRPNTSFCFLDIRSPGLGDTAMYLCATSRDGQGGEKLFFGSGTQLSVL.